This paragraph covers one T cell receptor (beta chain) sequence. Its antigen is undetermined. This record comes from a study of T cells in Graves' hyperthyroidism and ophthalmopathy. Study-level results: A 13 V-J signature model discriminated ophthalmopathy versus stable hyperthyroidism. Ophthalmopathy was identified by the model a median about 6 months ahead of onset.

The TCR beta CDR3 regions underwent amplification using RNA transcripts as the source. The TCR CDR3 was amplified in a first-round RT-PCR using the HTBI primer set. TCRdb reprocessed the multiplex PCR reads via MiXCR and lists one record per CDR3 protein. This table has hundreds of thousands of distinct CDR3 sequences, 35% to 55% appearing once. Calling Graves' hyperthyroidism stable meant ophthalmopathy did not progress within 18 months. Hyperthyroidism, newly diagnosed and lasting under 2 months, affected patients aged 18 to 65. Germline values: CDR1 MNHNY, CDR2 SVGAGI (reference sequence). This CDR3 region has 15 residues. Germline trimming cut 2 bases from V and 4 bases from J; bases unmatched to any gene: 5.

The TCR comes from a young woman with Graves' hyperthyroidism. Sequencing was performed on peripheral blood or thyroid tissue (not recorded which). The chain combines TRBV6-6 with TRBJ2-7, with 10 bases aligning to TRBD2. The CDR3, as DNA: TGTGCCAGCAGTTACGCCGCTAGCGGGAGTTACGAGCAGTACTTC. Its translation: CASSYAASGSYEQYF.